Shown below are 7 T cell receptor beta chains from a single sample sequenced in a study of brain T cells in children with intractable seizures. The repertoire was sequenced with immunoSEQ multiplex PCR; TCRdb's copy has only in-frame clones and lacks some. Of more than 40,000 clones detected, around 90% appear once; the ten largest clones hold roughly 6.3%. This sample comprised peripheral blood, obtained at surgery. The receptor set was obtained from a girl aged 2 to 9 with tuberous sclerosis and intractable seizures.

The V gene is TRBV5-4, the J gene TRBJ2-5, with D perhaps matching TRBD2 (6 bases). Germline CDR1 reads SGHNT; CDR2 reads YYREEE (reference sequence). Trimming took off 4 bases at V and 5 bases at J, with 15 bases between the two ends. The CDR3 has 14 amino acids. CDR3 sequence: CASSPEVGGETQYF. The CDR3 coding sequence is TGTGCCAGCAGCCCCGAGGTGGGGGGTGAGACCCAGTACTTC.

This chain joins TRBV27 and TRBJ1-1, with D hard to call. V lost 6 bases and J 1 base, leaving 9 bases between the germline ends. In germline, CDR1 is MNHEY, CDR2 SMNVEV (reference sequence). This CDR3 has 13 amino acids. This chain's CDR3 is CASSRTENTEAFF. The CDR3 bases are TGTGCCAGCAGCCGCACAGAGAACACTGAAGCTTTCTTT.

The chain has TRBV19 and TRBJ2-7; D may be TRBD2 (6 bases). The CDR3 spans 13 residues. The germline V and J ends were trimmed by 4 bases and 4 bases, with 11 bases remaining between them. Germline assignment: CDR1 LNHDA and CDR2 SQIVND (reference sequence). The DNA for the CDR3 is TGTGCCAGTAGTACGACGGGGGATTACGAGCAGTACTTC. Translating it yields CASSTTGDYEQYF.

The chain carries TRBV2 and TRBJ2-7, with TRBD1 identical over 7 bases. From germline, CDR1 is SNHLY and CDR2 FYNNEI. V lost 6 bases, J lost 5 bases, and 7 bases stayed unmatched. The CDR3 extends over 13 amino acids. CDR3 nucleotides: TGTGCCAGCAGCCCTTTTGACAGGGACGAGCAGTACTTC. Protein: CASSPFDRDEQYF.

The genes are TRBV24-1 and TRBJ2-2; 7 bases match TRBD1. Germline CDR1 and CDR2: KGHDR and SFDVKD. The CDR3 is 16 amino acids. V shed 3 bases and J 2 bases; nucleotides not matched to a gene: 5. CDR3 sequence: CATSDPGQYNTGELFF. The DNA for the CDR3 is TGTGCCACCAGTGATCCGGGACAGTATAACACCGGGGAGCTGTTTTTT.

For the CDR3, the DNA is TGTGCCAGCAGCTCCCTCTCTACTGAAGCTTTCTTT. It yields the protein CASSSLSTEAFF. V gene TRBV7-3 combines with J gene TRBJ1-1, with D unclear. The CDR3 covers 12 residues. Germline values: CDR1 SGHTA, CDR2 FQGTGA. The V gene lost 4 bases and the J gene lost 5 bases, with 8 bases spanning the gap.

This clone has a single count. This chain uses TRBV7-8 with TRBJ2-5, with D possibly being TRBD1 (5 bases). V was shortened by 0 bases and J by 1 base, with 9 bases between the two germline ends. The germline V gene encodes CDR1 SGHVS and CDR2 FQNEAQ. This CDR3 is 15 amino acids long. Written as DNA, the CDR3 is TGTGCCAGCAGCTTAGCTAGGGGCGGCCAAGAGACCCAGTACTTC. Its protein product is CASSLARGGQETQYF.